The T cell receptor beta chain under discussion was sequenced for a study of cytomegalovirus exposure and HLA in healthy donors. Study findings and constraints: Exclusion applied to some V segments, including TRBV6-2 and TRBV6-3, as they were indistinguishable. An apparent linkage of common viral pathogens to several of the most significant clusters emerged in a later analysis. Donors belonging to an Asian-associated ancestry cluster reportedly showed fewer N-insertions in productive TCRs than the approximately 690-donor mean, according to what a later analysis found. Both high specificity and high sensitivity reportedly marked the classifier's diagnosis of cytomegalovirus status.

Regarding this clone: The antigen is not known.

The CDR3 runs to 15 residues. PCR was performed using 60 Vbeta and 13 Jbeta primers. Using immunoSEQ multiplex PCR, the repertoire was profiled, and TCRdb retains in-frame clones only, with some absent. The sample carries more than 100,000 clones, under 85% recorded once. V and J are TRBV21-1 and TRBJ2-1; the table's D gene call, TRBD1, was not cross checked with the DNA. TRBV21-1 is listed as a pseudogene. The sample comprised PBMCs. The TCR sequence derives from a man in his fifties in good health and CMV-seropositive. The CDR3 DNA reads TGTGTCAGCAGCAACAGGGTCCTGATTCACAATGAGCAGTTCTTC. The encoded protein is CVSSNRVLIHNEQFF.